This TCR beta chain was identified in a study of T cell repertoires in cytomegalovirus infection. Study background: From public TCR beta signatures came an indication of both CMV infection and matching HLA type. Study results and caveats: There were carriers of CMV plus the relevant HLA, and cumulative public TCR beta family frequency identified them. Ex vivo responses were dominated by HLA-C-restricted CMV-specific TCR beta clonotypes.

The sample holds many counts of this clonotype. Its target is unknown. TCRdb reprocessed the reads with MiXCR, giving one entry per CDR3 protein. The data contain some 300,000 distinct CDR3 sequences, about 8.8% of them singletons. The TCR comes from a human donor in good health (CMV status not recorded). Some clones in this sample may be carry-over from other donors' samples. Source material: PBMCs.

CDR3 sequence: CASSHEGGRGYTF. CDR3 in DNA: TGTGCCAGCAGCCACGAGGGGGGACGAGGCTACACCTTC. This chain links TRBV11-2 with TRBJ1-2; D possibly corresponds to TRBD1 (6 bases). Germline V CDR1 and CDR2: SGHAT, FQNNGV. Trimming stripped 5 bases from V and 8 bases from J, with 15 bases between. The CDR3 length is 13 residues.